This T cell receptor (beta chain) was retrieved from a study of T cells in narcolepsy. Study information: Healthy controls were enrolled alongside patients with narcolepsy type 1 or type 2.

The CDR3 covers 15 residues. From germline, CDR1 is MDHEN and CDR2 SYDVKM. The trim removed 2 bases at V and 3 bases at J, leaving 2 bases unmatched. Study observations and caveats: Comparing one patient's CSF and blood CD4+ clonotypes highlighted HCRT- and TRIB2-specific autoreactive clonotypes. Autoreactive clonotypes reportedly recurred in blood of same and different patients, not controls.

In its sample, this clone was seen a few times. Its antigen remains unknown. TCRdb's copy holds only in-frame clones and misses some; the assay was immunoSEQ multiplex PCR. This table has roughly 10,000 clones, approximately 70% appearing once. The material sequenced was CD45RA- memory CD8+ T cells from PBMCs. This chain links TRBV28 with TRBJ2-1; 9 bases are a match to TRBD2. The sequence was collected from a human donor with narcolepsy. The CDR3 region is CASSLRLADYNEQFF. The CDR3 DNA reads as TGTGCCAGCAGTTTACGACTAGCGGACTACAATGAGCAGTTCTTC.